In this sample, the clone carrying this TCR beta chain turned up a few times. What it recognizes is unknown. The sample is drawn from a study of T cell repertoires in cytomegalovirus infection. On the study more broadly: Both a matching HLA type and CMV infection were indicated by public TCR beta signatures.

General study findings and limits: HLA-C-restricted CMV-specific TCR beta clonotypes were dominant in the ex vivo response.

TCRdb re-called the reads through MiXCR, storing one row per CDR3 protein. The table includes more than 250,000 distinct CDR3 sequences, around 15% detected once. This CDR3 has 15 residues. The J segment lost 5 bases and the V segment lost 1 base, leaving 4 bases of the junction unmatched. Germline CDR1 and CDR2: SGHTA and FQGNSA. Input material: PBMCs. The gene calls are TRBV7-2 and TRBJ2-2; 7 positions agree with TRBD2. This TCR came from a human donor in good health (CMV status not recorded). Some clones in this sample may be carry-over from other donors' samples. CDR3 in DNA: TGTGCCAGCAGCTTAGTTGCCGGGGGGACCGGGGAGCTGTTTTTT. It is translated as CASSLVAGGTGELFF.